Presented here are 22 T cell receptor beta chains from one specimen sequenced in a study of OX40 agonist ivuxolimab in advanced cancers. Repertoires were generated with immunoSEQ multiplex PCR, while TCRdb's copy carries only in-frame clones and drops some. The data contain tens of thousands of clones, less than 90% of them singletons. Sequenced material: CD4+ or CD8+ T cells sorted from blood, taken in a trial of the OX40 agonist ivuxolimab. Receptors were obtained from an adult with an advanced solid tumor such as melanoma, head and neck, liver or kidney cancer.

The chain carries TRBV11-1 and TRBJ2-1; D is unresolved. Germline V gene lookup returns CDR1 SGHAT and CDR2 FQDESV (reference sequence). The CDR3 has 14 residues. V was shortened by 2 bases and J by 8 bases, with 13 bases between the two germline ends. CDR3 coding DNA: TGTGCCAGCAGCTTAAGAATAGTTAGTGATGAGCAGTTCTTC. It specifies CASSLRIVSDEQFF.

The V and J genes are TRBV5-1 and TRBJ1-1, with TRBD1 matching 9 bases. Trimming at V came to 4 bases and at J to 7 bases, leaving 11 bases not matched to a gene. Germline-derived CDR1 and CDR2 are SGHRS and YFSETQ. This CDR3 region has 15 residues. The CDR3 DNA is TGCGCCAGCAGCAGTCAACAGGGGGCGCGAGGTGAAGCTTTCTTT. Its translation is CASSSQQGARGEAFF.

The genes are TRBV19 and TRBJ2-1; D ambiguous. V was clipped by 5 bases and J by 2 bases, with 13 bases between them. The V gene's germline CDR1 is LNHDA and CDR2 SQIVND (reference sequence). This CDR3 region has 15 residues. The CDR3 DNA reads TGTGCCAGTAGTTCGAAGGCAGGACCCTACAATGAGCAGTTCTTC. Residues: CASSSKAGPYNEQFF.

The rearrangement joins TRBV12-5 to TRBJ1-5; D gene uncertain. The V end lost 0 bases, the J end lost 7 bases, and 7 bases lay between the germline ends. Germline values: CDR1 LGHNT, CDR2 FRNRAP. CDR3 length equals 13 residues. The CDR3 nucleotides read TGTGCTAGTGGTTTGGTAAGTGAGCAGCCCCAGCATTTT. This gives the protein CASGLVSEQPQHF. Full variable domain (remainder filled in from reference TRBV12-5 and TRBJ1-5): DARVTQTPRHKVTEMGQEVTMRCQPILGHNTVFWYRQTMMQGLELLAYFRNRAPLDDSGMPKDRFSAEMPDATLATLKIQPSEPRDSAVYFCASGLVSEQPQHFGDGTRLSIL.

The rearrangement joins TRBV28 to TRBJ1-2; 7 bases map to TRBD1. Germline trimming cut 4 bases from V and 1 base from J; bases unmatched to any gene: 9. CDR1 and CDR2 from the germline V gene are MDHEN and SYDVKM. The length of the CDR3 is 16 residues. CDR3 DNA: TGTGCCAGCAGTTCGACAGGGACCTGGGGTAACTATGGCTACACCTTC. Translated, it gives CASSSTGTWGNYGYTF.

DNA of the CDR3: TGTGCCAGCAGCTTAGGTCCGCCAGCCACTGAAGCTTTCTTT. This codes for CASSLGPPATEAFF. The V and J genes are TRBV11-2 and TRBJ1-1; D not resolved. Trimming pared 1 base from V and 4 bases from J, leaving 10 bases between. This CDR3 has 14 amino acids. Germline V lookup: CDR1 SGHAT, CDR2 FQNNGV.

The chain has TRBV10-3 and TRBJ1-1; D possibly corresponds to TRBD1 (5 bases). Per germline, CDR1 ENHRY and CDR2 SYGVKD. With 4 bases removed from V and 4 bases from J, the gap between germline ends came to 10 bases. The CDR3 sequence is 13 residues long. For the CDR3, the DNA is TGTGCCATCAGTGTCATGGGGGGCACTGAAGCTTTCTTT. Its protein product is CAISVMGGTEAFF.

V gene TRBV28 combines with J gene TRBJ2-1, with TRBD1 identical over 8 bases. With 3 bases clipped from V and 1 base from J, the junction kept 5 bases outside the gene matches. Germline values: CDR1 MDHEN, CDR2 SYDVKM. The CDR3 consists of 16 residues. The CDR3 DNA reads TGTGCCAGCAGTTTCCCCGGACAGGGTTCCTACAATGAGCAGTTCTTC. Amino acids: CASSFPGQGSYNEQFF. Supplemented by reference TRBV28 and TRBJ2-1, the full variable domain reads DVKVTQSSRYLVKRTGEKVFLECVQDMDHENMFWYRQDPGLGLRLIYFSYDVKMKEKGDIPEGYSVSREKKERFSLILESASTNQTSMYLCASSFPGQGSYNEQFFGPGTRLTVL.

This clone was counted a single time. The gene calls are TRBV18 and TRBJ2-7, with 10 bases fitting TRBD2. The germline CDR1 and CDR2 sequences are KGHSH and LQKENI. The CDR3 covers 18 residues. Trimming took 2 bases from V and 6 from J; bases not matched to a gene: 16. As DNA, the CDR3 is TGTGCCAGCTCACCAGTCTCTTCGGCTAGCGGGAGTTTGTCCGAGCAGTACTTC. Translated: CASSPVSSASGSLSEQYF.

V usage is TRBV6-1 and J usage is TRBJ1-5, with TRBD1 matching over 7 bases. The length of the CDR3 is 14 residues. Germline-derived CDR1 and CDR2 are MNHNS and SASEGT. The V and J ends lost 7 bases and 0 bases, in that order; junction bases with no gene match: 3. Written as DNA, the CDR3 is TGTGCCAGCACCGGGACAGCTAGCAATCAGCCCCAGCATTTT. Translation gives CASTGTASNQPQHF.

The V and J genes are TRBV7-2 and TRBJ1-5; 7 bases are a match to TRBD1. Germline V CDR1 and CDR2: SGHTA, FQGNSA. This CDR3 comprises 15 residues. With 5 bases clipped from V and 3 bases from J, the junction kept 7 bases outside the gene matches. CDR3 protein: CASSPTRGDNQPQHF. The CDR3 DNA reads TGTGCCAGCAGCCCCACCAGGGGGGACAATCAGCCCCAGCATTTT.

The chain couples TRBV6-5 to TRBJ2-5; no firm D call. CDR1 is MNHEY and CDR2 is SVGAGI in the germline V gene. The CDR3 contains 14 residues. V lost 8 bases and J lost 5, with 18 bases in between. This CDR3 reads CASSPGTAWETQYF. CDR3 in DNA: TGTGCCAGCTCCCCCGGAACCGCATGGGAGACCCAGTACTTC.

V gene TRBV19 combines with J gene TRBJ2-3; 12 nucleotides agree with TRBD2. This CDR3 is built from 14 residues. V dropped 5 bases and J dropped 8; count of bases not matched to a gene: 5. CDR1 LNHDA and CDR2 SQIVND come from the germline V gene (reference sequence). In nucleotides, the CDR3 is TGTGCCAGTAGTCGACTAGCGGGGGAGGGTACGCAGTATTTT. Translated: CASSRLAGEGTQYF.

The gene calls are TRBV5-1 and TRBJ2-7, with 9 bases lining up with TRBD2. In germline, CDR1 is SGHRS, CDR2 YFSETQ. The CDR3 consists of 14 residues. With 2 bases clipped from V and 4 bases from J, the junction kept 4 bases outside the gene matches. Here the CDR3 DNA reads TGCGCCAGCAGCTTAACTAGCGGGCCTTACGAGCAGTACTTC. Its translation is CASSLTSGPYEQYF. The complete variable domain, with remaining parts taken from reference TRBV5-1 and TRBJ2-7, reads KAGVTQTPRYLIKTRGQQVTLSCSPISGHRSVSWYQQTPGQGLQFLFEYFSETQRNKGNFPGRFSGRQFSNSRSEMNVSTLELGDSALYLCASSLTSGPYEQYFGPGTRLTVT.

The CDR3 bases are TGTGCCAGCAGTTGGAGGACAGGGGGCAATCAGCCCCAGCATTTT. Protein sequence: CASSWRTGGNQPQHF. The rearrangement uses TRBV6-6 and TRBJ1-5, with 9 bases identical to TRBD1. The junction had 3 bases not matched to a gene; V was cut back by 4 bases and J by 2 bases. Germline-derived CDR1 and CDR2 are MNHNY and SVGAGI (reference sequence). This CDR3 comprises 15 residues.

This clone was seen once. The chain carries TRBV18 and TRBJ2-1; D is uncertain. Per germline, CDR1 KGHSH and CDR2 LQKENI. Deletions cut 0 bases from V and 9 bases from J, with 12 bases between. This CDR3 has 14 amino acids. DNA for the CDR3: TGTGCCAGCTCACCACCTGGGCTGGGCGGTGAGCAGTTCTTC. The encoded protein is CASSPPGLGGEQFF.

The chain joins TRBV18 to TRBJ1-1, with 11 bases identical to TRBD1. Germline CDR1 reads KGHSH; CDR2 reads LQKENI. This CDR3 spans 15 amino acids. V shed 5 bases, J shed 1 base, and the junction held 3 bases outside the gene matches. The chain's CDR3 is CASSGDRGWNTEAFF. CDR3 bases: TGTGCCAGCTCAGGGGACAGGGGGTGGAACACTGAAGCTTTCTTT. The whole variable domain, filled in from reference TRBV18 and TRBJ1-1, reads NAGVMQNPRHLVRRRGQEARLRCSPMKGHSHVYWYRQLPEEGLKFMVYLQKENIIDESGMPKERFSAEFPKEGPSILRIQQVVRGDSAAYFCASSGDRGWNTEAFFGQGTRLTVV.

The chain employs TRBV5-5 and TRBJ1-4; D is unresolved. Trimming cost V 3 bases and J 5 bases, with 14 bases left between them. CDR3 length: 15 amino acids. The germline V gene has CDR1 SGHKS and CDR2 YYEKEE (reference sequence). CDR3 coding DNA: TGTGCCAGCAGCTGGAGGGCACCCCAGAATGAAAAACTGTTTTTT. Translating it yields CASSWRAPQNEKLFF. Combining the CDR3 with reference TRBV5-5 and TRBJ1-4 gives the whole variable domain DAGVTQSPTHLIKTRGQQVTLRCSPISGHKSVSWYQQVLGQGPQFIFQYYEKEERGRGNFPDRFSARQFPNYSSELNVNALLLGDSALYLCASSWRAPQNEKLFFGSGTQLSVL.

The gene calls are TRBV23-1 and TRBJ2-2; no clear D gene. TRBV23-1 carries the ORF label, with uncertain function. The CDR3 consists of 19 residues. Trimming cost V 0 bases and J 3 bases, with 20 bases left between them. The CDR3 loop is CASSQSLIPHPFDTGELFF. CDR3 nucleotides: TGCGCCAGCAGTCAATCGTTAATCCCTCACCCCTTCGACACCGGGGAGCTGTTTTTT.

A note on this clone: This same CDR3 is encoded by further DNA sequences in the sample. In nucleotides, the CDR3 is TGTGCCAGCAGTTTATCGACCCCTTATGCGGGACAGTTGAACACTGAAGCTTTCTTT. Translated, it gives CASSLSTPYAGQLNTEAFF. The chain employs TRBV27 and TRBJ1-1; TRBD1 matches 7 bases. Germline V lookup: CDR1 MNHEY, CDR2 SMNVEV (reference sequence). J gave up 0 bases and V 0 bases, and 13 bases lay outside the gene matches. CDR3 length equals 19 residues.

CDR3 protein: CASSLWGTNEKLFF. The CDR3 DNA follows: TGTGCCAGCAGCTTATGGGGTACTAATGAAAAACTGTTTTTT. The chain uses TRBV7-2 and TRBJ1-4, with D unclear. Trimming cost V 2 bases and J 2 bases, with 6 bases left between them. Looked up from germline, CDR1 is SGHTA and CDR2 is FQGNSA. This CDR3 region has 14 residues.

The chain combines TRBV6-6 with TRBJ1-1; D is possibly TRBD1 (6 bases). Germline CDR1 and CDR2: MNHNY and SVGAGI (reference sequence). CDR3 length: 15 amino acids. The germline V and J ends were trimmed by 2 bases and 0 bases, with 10 bases remaining between them. CDR3 loop: CASSYGDKMNTEAFF. In DNA form, the CDR3 reads TGTGCCAGCAGTTACGGGGACAAGATGAACACTGAAGCTTTCTTT.